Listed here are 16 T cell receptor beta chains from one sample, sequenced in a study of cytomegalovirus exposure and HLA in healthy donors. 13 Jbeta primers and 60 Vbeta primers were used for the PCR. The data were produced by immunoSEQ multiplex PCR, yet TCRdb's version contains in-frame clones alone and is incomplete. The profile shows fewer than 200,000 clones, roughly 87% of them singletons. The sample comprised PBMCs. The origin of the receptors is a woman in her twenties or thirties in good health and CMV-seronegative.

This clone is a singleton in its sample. CDR3 in DNA: TGTGCCAGCAGTGGCGCCGGACTAGCGCCTTACGAGCAGTACTTC. Translating it yields CASSGAGLAPYEQYF. The rearrangement links TRBV6-6 to TRBJ2-5, with 9 bases aligning to TRBD2. The end of the DNA aligns better with TRBJ2-7, so the J call may be wrong. Germline assignment: CDR1 MNHNY and CDR2 SVGAGI (reference sequence). The CDR3 has 15 amino acids.

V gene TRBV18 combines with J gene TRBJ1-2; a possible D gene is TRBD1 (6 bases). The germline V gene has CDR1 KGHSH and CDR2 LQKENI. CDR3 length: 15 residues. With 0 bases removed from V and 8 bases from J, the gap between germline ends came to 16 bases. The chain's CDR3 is CASSPPGRDTGGYTF. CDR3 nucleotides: TGTGCCAGCTCACCACCAGGAAGGGACACGGGAGGCTACACCTTC.

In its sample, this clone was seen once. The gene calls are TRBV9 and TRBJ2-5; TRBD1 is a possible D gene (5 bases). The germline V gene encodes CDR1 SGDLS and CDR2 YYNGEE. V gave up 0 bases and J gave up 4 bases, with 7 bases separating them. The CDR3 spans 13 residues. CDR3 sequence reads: CASSVVGAETQYF. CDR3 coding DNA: TGTGCCAGCAGCGTAGTAGGGGCAGAGACCCAGTACTTC.

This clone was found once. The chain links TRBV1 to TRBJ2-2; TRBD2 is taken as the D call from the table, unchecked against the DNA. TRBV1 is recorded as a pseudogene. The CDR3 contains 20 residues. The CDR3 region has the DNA TGCACCAGCAGCCCGCCTCGACTGGGGCGGGGGACCTCGAACACCGGGGAGCTGTTTTTT. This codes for CTSSPPRLGRGTSNTGELFF.

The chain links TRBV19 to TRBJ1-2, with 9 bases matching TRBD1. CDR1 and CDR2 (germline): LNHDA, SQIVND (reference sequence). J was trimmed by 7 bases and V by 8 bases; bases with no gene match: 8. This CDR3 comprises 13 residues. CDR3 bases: TGTGCCAGTCGACCGGGACAGGGCTTTGGCTACACCTTC. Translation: CASRPGQGFGYTF.

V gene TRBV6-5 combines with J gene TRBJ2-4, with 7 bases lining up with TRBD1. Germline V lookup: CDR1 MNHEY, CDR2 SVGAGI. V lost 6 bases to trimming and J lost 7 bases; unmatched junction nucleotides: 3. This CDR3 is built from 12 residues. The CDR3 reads CASSLTGNIQYF. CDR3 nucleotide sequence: TGTGCCAGCAGCCTGACAGGGAACATTCAGTACTTC.

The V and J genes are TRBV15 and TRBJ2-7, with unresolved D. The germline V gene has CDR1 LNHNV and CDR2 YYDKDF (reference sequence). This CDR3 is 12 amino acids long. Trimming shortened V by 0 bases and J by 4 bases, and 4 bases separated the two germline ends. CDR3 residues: CATSRDSYEQYF. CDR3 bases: TGTGCCACCAGCAGAGATTCATACGAGCAGTACTTC.

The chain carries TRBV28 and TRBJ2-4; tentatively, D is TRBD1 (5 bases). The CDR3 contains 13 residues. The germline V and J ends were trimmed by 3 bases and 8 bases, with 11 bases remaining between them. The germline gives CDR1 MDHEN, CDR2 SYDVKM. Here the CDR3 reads CASSLIRADIQYF. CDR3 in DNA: TGTGCCAGCAGTTTGATCAGGGCGGACATTCAGTACTTC.

This CDR3 reads CASSGHEQETQYF. The CDR3 DNA follows: TGTGCCAGCAGCGGACACGAACAAGAGACCCAGTACTTC. J is TRBJ2-5 and V is TRBV5-4; D might be TRBD1 (5 bases). The CDR3 runs 13 residues. The V end was cut by 4 bases, the J end by 2 bases, with 9 bases between. Germline CDR1 and CDR2: SGHNT and YYREEE (reference sequence).

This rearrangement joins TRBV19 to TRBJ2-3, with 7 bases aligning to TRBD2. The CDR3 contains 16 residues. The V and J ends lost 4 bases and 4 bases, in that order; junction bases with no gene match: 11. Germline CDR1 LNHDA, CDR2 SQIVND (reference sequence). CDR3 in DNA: TGTGCCAGTAGTAGTATGTGGCGGGAGATCCCAGATACGCAGTATTTT. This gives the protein CASSSMWREIPDTQYF.

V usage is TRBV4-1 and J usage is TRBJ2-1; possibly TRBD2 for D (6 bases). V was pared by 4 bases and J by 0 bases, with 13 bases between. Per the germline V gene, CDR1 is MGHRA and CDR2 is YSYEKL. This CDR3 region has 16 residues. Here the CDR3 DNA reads TGCGCCAGCAGCCTATCGATGGAGGGCTCCTACAATGAGCAGTTCTTC. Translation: CASSLSMEGSYNEQFF.

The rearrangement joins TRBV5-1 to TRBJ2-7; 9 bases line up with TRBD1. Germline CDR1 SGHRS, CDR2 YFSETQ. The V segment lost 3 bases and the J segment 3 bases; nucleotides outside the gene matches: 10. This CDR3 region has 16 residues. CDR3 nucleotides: TGCGCCAGCAGCTCAAACCGGGACAGGGAAAACTACGAGCAGTACTTC. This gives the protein CASSSNRDRENYEQYF.

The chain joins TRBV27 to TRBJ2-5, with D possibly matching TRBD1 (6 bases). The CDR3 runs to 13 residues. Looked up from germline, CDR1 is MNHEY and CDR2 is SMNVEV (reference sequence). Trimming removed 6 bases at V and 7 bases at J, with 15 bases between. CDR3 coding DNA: TGTGCCAGCAGACCCACAGGGTTTTGGACCCAGTACTTC. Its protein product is CASRPTGFWTQYF.

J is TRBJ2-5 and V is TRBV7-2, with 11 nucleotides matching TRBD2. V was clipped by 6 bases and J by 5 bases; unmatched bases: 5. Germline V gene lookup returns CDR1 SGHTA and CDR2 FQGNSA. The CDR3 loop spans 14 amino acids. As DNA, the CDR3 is TGTGCCAGCAGGACTAGCGGGACCTGGGAGACCCAGTACTTC. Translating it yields CASRTSGTWETQYF.

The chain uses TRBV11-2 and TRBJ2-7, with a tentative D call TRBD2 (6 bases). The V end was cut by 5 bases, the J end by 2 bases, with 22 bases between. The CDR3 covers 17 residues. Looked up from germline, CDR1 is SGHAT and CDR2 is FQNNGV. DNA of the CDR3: TGTGCCAGCAGCCCGCTTGGAGCCGCGGGAACTACCTACGAGCAGTACTTC. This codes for CASSPLGAAGTTYEQYF.

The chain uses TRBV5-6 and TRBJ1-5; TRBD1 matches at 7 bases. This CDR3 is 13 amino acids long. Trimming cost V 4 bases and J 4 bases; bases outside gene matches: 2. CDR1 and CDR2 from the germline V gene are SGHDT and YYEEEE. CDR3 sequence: CASSQGVNQPQHF. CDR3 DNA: TGTGCCAGCAGCCAGGGGGTAAATCAGCCCCAGCATTTT.